The 2 T cell receptor beta chains in this list originate from one sample, sequenced in a study of T-cell memory formation after mild COVID-19. TCRdb re-called the 5' RACE reads through MiXCR, storing one row per CDR3 protein. The table has under 250,000 distinct CDR3 sequences, approximately 15% seen once. The sequencing sample was made of PBMCs or a T cell subset sorted from them (not recorded which). These receptors were obtained from an adult woman who had mild COVID-19 (a few samples of this study predate the infection). Cell type and time point are not known.

The V call is TRBV20-1, the J call TRBJ2-1, with 8 bases that match TRBD2. CDR1 is DFQATT, CDR2 SNEGSKA, per germline (reference sequence). The V and J ends lost 5 bases and 2 bases, in that order; junction bases with no gene match: 5. This CDR3 is built from 14 residues. DNA for the CDR3: TGCAGTGCTGCCAGCGGGGGTACCTACAATGAGCAGTTCTTC. Translating it yields CSAASGGTYNEQFF.

This chain links TRBV19 with TRBJ1-5; 9 bases map to TRBD1. The CDR3 loop spans 15 amino acids. In germline, CDR1 is LNHDA, CDR2 SQIVND (reference sequence). Trimming at V came to 8 bases and at J to 9 bases, leaving 14 bases not matched to a gene. The CDR3 sequence: CASSVRGQGARPQHF. CDR3 DNA: TGTGCCAGTTCGGTCCGGGGACAGGGCGCACGGCCCCAGCATTTT.